This T cell receptor (delta chain) was sequenced during a study of gamma-delta chains in newborns, infants, children (dated by TCRdb to the late 2010s). A note on the overall study: According to the study title, microbial exposure causes polyclonal expansion of innate gammadelta T cells right after birth. How innate gammadelta T cell populations in human newborns were shaped by microbial exposure immediately after birth was investigated in the study.

Inclusive of the bounding cysteine and phenylalanine, the CDR3 is 15 residues long. Solely the CDR3 DNA is kept, with 45 bases framed from the first base. From the germline V gene, CDR1 is GEAIGNYY and CDR2 is EKD. This clone was seen ten or more times. Its specific antigen is unknown. This could be a read error, since a much larger clone is one nucleotide away. Other DNA sequences from this sample encode an identical CDR3 as well. Sequencing was carried out with an Illumina MiSeq. After TCRdb called clones again from the public reads with CATT, rows with identical DNA were merged. For this sample the table gives fewer than 8,500 delta-chain clones, of which about 0.66% were detected only once. The top ten hold around 15% of the sample.

This TCR derives from a child who was a newborn, infant or young child, either healthy, febrile or measles-vaccinated (not recorded which). The material sequenced was blood. The sequence joins TRDV2 to TRDJ2; the D gene is perhaps TRDD3, on 6 matching bases. The CDR3 region has the sequence CACVRDNRLTAHLFF. The nucleotide sequence is TGTGCCTGTGTGCGGGATAACCGCTTGACAGCACACCTCTTCTTT.